Presented here are 15 T cell receptor beta chains from one specimen sequenced in a study of blood T cell repertoires in COVID-19. Clones were sequenced by immunoSEQ multiplex PCR, and TCRdb holds only the in-frame ones, with some missing. Of about 210,000 clones listed, 89% are singletons. The source material was peripheral blood. These receptors were taken from a woman in her 40s with acute or convalescent COVID-19.

The chain links TRBV5-4 to TRBJ2-1; maybe TRBD1 (6 bases). Germline V gene lookup returns CDR1 SGHNT and CDR2 YYREEE (reference sequence). V dropped 10 bases and J dropped 2 bases, with 16 bases sitting between them. CDR3 length: 14 residues. The CDR3 DNA sequence: TGTGCCTCCCCCCCGAGGGGGACCTACAATGAGCAGTTCTTC. This translates into CASPPRGTYNEQFF.

The V and J genes are TRBV19 and TRBJ2-4; TRBD1 agrees at 9 bases. Looked up from germline, CDR1 is LNHDA and CDR2 is SQIVND (reference sequence). The V gene end was trimmed by 4 bases and the J gene end by 6 bases; junction bases not matched to a gene: 13. The CDR3 extends over 17 amino acids. The CDR3 region has the DNA TGTGCCAGTAGTAGGGTCACTGGACAGGGGTACAGAAACATTCAGTACTTC. It specifies CASSRVTGQGYRNIQYF. The complete variable domain, with remaining parts taken from reference TRBV19 and TRBJ2-4, reads DGGITQSPKYLFRKEGQNVTLSCEQNLNHDAMYWYRQDPGQGLRLIYYSQIVNDFQKGDIAEGYSVSREKKESFPLTVTSAQKNPTAFYLCASSRVTGQGYRNIQYFGAGTRLSVL.

The chain is built from TRBV30 and TRBJ2-2; 11 positions agree with TRBD2. Germline V CDR1 and CDR2: GTSNPN, SVGIG (reference sequence). The V gene end was trimmed by 3 bases and the J gene end by 3 bases; junction bases not matched to a gene: 12. The CDR3 has 18 amino acids. As DNA, the CDR3 is TGTGCCTGGAGGGACCGGAGACTAGCGGGGACTTACACCGGGGAGCTGTTTTTT. Translating it yields CAWRDRRLAGTYTGELFF.

The J gene is TRBJ1-2, the V gene TRBV6-1; 12 nucleotides agree with TRBD1. V was pared by 0 bases and J by 5 bases, with 13 bases of the junction left unmatched. Germline CDR1 and CDR2: MNHNS and SASEGT. The CDR3 is 19 residues long. Written as DNA, the CDR3 is TGTGCCAGCAGTGAAGCGGAATTCCCGGGACAGGGGGCTTATTATGGCTACACCTTC. This translates into CASSEAEFPGQGAYYGYTF.

V gene TRBV30 combines with J gene TRBJ2-7; TRBD1 matches 9 bases. V trimming: 8 bases; J trimming: 3 bases; junction bases outside the gene matches: 11. The CDR3 runs to 14 residues. CDR1 and CDR2 from the germline V gene are GTSNPN and SVGIG (reference sequence). Here the CDR3 reads CAAAFWDRVYEQYV. CDR3 bases: TGTGCCGCGGCCTTCTGGGACAGGGTCTACGAGCAGTACGTC.

The rearrangement links TRBV5-1 to TRBJ1-4; 7 bases fit TRBD1. Germline CDR1 is SGHRS and CDR2 is YFSETQ. CDR3 length: 17 amino acids. V lost 3 bases, J lost 8 bases, and 16 bases stayed unmatched. The CDR3 nucleotides are TGCGCCAGCAGCTCGGGGGGGACAGCGGATACCGGGGAAAAACTGTTTTTT. Translating gives CASSSGGTADTGEKLFF.

V and J are TRBV3-1 (or the pseudogene TRBV3-2) and TRBJ1-4; TRBD1 matches at 10 bases. Germline V gives CDR1 LGHDT, CDR2 YNNKEL (reference sequence). The CDR3 runs 13 residues. J gave up 12 bases and V 6 bases, and 7 bases lay outside the gene matches. CDR3 protein: CASSRQGAGELFF. In DNA form, the CDR3 reads TGTGCCAGCAGTCGACAGGGGGCGGGTGAACTGTTTTTT.

This chain joins TRBV9 and TRBJ2-1, with D tentatively TRBD2 (5 bases). Trimming removed 9 bases at V and 5 bases at J, with 15 bases between. Germline CDR1 reads SGDLS; CDR2 reads YYNGEE. The CDR3 has 13 amino acids. CDR3 amino acids: CATARDPNNEQFF. In nucleotides, the CDR3 is TGTGCCACGGCGAGGGATCCTAACAATGAGCAGTTCTTC.

The chain links TRBV25-1 to TRBJ2-5, with TRBD2 identical over 11 bases. Trimming at V came to 5 bases and at J to 2 bases, leaving 4 bases not matched to a gene. Germline CDR1 is MGHDK and CDR2 is SYGVNS. The CDR3 spans 15 residues. The CDR3, as DNA: TGTGCCAGCAGTAGACTAGCGGGGATTCAAGAGACCCAGTACTTC. This encodes CASSRLAGIQETQYF.

The chain uses TRBV9 and TRBJ1-3; TRBD1 is a possible D gene (5 bases). V lost 3 bases to trimming and J lost 3 bases, with 19 bases between them. This CDR3 has 17 residues. CDR1 SGDLS and CDR2 YYNGEE come from the germline V gene. The CDR3: CASSASPGTYFGNTIYF. CDR3 DNA: TGTGCCAGCAGCGCCTCCCCCGGGACTTACTTTGGAAACACCATATATTTT.

The rearrangement joins TRBV19 to TRBJ2-2; tentative D call: TRBD2 (5 bases). V was pared by 5 bases and J by 6 bases, with 22 bases between. The CDR3 covers 17 residues. Germline V gives CDR1 LNHDA, CDR2 SQIVND (reference sequence). In DNA form, the CDR3 reads TGTGCCAGTAGTTCCACTAGTGGGCGCCTCGGACCCGGGGAGCTGTTTTTT. Amino acids: CASSSTSGRLGPGELFF.

The rearrangement links TRBV9 to TRBJ1-4; D possibly corresponds to TRBD1 (5 bases). This CDR3 is 15 amino acids long. Germline-derived CDR1 and CDR2 are SGDLS and YYNGEE. The V end lost 3 bases, the J end lost 8 bases, and 17 bases lay between the germline ends. Written as DNA, the CDR3 is TGTGCCAGCAGCGCCCGCTCGGGGGAATGGGAAAAACTGTTTTTT. Protein: CASSARSGEWEKLFF.

The chain links TRBV9 to TRBJ2-2; weak D call: TRBD1 (6 bases). Trimming left V 0 bases short and J 1 base short, with 7 bases between. The germline CDR1 and CDR2 sequences are SGDLS and YYNGEE. CDR3 size: 15 residues. CDR3 residues: CASSVAGENTGELFF. CDR3 coding DNA: TGTGCCAGCAGCGTAGCAGGGGAGAACACCGGGGAGCTGTTTTTT.

Of note for this clone: Other nucleotide sequences from this sample produce the same CDR3. The chain recombines TRBV7-6 with TRBJ2-2; D call uncertain. CDR3 length: 12 amino acids. In germline, CDR1 is SGHVS, CDR2 FNYEAQ. Deletions cut 5 bases from V and 2 bases from J, with 3 bases between. The CDR3 DNA sequence: TGTGCCAGCAGCCTAAACACCGGGGAGCTGTTTTTT. Encoded protein: CASSLNTGELFF.

The V and J genes are TRBV11-2 and TRBJ1-5, with a weak D call TRBD1 (6 bases). This CDR3 contains 16 residues. Germline V gene sequence: CDR1 SGHAT, CDR2 FQNNGV. V lost 0 bases, J lost 7 bases, and 16 bases lay in between. The DNA of the CDR3 is TGTGCCAGCAGCTTAGAACCAGGGGCCGGTGGGCAGCCCCAGCATTTT. Its protein is CASSLEPGAGGQPQHF.